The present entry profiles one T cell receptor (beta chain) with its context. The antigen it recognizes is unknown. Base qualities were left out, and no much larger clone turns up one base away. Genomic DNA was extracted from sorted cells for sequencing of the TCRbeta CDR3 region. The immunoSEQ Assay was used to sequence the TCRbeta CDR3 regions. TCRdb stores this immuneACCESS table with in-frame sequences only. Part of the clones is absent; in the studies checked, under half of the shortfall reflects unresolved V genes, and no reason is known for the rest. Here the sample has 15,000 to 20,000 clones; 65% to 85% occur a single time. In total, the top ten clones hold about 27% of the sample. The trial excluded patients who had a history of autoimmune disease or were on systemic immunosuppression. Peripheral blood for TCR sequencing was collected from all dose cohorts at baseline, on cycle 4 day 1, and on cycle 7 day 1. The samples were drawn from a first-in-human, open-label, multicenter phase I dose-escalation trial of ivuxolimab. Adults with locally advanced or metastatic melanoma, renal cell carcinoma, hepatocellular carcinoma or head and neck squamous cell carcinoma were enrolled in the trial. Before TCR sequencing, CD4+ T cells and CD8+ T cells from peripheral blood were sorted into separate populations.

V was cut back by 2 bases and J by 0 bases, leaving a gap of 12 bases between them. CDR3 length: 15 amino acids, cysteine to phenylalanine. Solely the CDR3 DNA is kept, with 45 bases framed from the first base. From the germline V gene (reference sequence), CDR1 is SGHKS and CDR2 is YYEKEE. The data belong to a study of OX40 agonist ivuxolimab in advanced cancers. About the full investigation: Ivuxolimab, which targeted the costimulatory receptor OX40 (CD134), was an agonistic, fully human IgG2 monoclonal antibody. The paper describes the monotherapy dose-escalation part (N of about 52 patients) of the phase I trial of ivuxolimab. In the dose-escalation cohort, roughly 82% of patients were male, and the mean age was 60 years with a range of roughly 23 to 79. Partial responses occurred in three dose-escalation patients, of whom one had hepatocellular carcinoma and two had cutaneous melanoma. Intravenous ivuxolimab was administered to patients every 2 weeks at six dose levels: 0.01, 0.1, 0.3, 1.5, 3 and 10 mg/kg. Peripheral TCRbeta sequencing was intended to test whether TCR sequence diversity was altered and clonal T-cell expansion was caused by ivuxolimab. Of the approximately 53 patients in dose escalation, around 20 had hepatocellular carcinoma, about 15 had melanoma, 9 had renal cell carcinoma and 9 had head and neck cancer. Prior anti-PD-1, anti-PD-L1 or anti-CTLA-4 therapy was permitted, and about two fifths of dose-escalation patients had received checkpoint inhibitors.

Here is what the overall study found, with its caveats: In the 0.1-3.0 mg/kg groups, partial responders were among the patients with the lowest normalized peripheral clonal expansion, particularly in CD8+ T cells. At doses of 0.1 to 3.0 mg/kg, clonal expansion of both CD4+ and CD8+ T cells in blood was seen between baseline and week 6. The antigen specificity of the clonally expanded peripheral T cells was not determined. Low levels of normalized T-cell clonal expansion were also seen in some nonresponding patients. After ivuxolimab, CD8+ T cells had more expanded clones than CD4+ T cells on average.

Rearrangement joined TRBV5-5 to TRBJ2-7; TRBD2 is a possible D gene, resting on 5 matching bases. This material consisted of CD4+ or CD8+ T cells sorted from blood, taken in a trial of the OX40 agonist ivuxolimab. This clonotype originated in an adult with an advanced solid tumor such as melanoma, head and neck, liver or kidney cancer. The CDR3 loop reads CASSFETGISYEQYF. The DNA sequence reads TGTGCCAGCAGCTTCGAAACGGGAATCTCCTACGAGCAGTACTTC.